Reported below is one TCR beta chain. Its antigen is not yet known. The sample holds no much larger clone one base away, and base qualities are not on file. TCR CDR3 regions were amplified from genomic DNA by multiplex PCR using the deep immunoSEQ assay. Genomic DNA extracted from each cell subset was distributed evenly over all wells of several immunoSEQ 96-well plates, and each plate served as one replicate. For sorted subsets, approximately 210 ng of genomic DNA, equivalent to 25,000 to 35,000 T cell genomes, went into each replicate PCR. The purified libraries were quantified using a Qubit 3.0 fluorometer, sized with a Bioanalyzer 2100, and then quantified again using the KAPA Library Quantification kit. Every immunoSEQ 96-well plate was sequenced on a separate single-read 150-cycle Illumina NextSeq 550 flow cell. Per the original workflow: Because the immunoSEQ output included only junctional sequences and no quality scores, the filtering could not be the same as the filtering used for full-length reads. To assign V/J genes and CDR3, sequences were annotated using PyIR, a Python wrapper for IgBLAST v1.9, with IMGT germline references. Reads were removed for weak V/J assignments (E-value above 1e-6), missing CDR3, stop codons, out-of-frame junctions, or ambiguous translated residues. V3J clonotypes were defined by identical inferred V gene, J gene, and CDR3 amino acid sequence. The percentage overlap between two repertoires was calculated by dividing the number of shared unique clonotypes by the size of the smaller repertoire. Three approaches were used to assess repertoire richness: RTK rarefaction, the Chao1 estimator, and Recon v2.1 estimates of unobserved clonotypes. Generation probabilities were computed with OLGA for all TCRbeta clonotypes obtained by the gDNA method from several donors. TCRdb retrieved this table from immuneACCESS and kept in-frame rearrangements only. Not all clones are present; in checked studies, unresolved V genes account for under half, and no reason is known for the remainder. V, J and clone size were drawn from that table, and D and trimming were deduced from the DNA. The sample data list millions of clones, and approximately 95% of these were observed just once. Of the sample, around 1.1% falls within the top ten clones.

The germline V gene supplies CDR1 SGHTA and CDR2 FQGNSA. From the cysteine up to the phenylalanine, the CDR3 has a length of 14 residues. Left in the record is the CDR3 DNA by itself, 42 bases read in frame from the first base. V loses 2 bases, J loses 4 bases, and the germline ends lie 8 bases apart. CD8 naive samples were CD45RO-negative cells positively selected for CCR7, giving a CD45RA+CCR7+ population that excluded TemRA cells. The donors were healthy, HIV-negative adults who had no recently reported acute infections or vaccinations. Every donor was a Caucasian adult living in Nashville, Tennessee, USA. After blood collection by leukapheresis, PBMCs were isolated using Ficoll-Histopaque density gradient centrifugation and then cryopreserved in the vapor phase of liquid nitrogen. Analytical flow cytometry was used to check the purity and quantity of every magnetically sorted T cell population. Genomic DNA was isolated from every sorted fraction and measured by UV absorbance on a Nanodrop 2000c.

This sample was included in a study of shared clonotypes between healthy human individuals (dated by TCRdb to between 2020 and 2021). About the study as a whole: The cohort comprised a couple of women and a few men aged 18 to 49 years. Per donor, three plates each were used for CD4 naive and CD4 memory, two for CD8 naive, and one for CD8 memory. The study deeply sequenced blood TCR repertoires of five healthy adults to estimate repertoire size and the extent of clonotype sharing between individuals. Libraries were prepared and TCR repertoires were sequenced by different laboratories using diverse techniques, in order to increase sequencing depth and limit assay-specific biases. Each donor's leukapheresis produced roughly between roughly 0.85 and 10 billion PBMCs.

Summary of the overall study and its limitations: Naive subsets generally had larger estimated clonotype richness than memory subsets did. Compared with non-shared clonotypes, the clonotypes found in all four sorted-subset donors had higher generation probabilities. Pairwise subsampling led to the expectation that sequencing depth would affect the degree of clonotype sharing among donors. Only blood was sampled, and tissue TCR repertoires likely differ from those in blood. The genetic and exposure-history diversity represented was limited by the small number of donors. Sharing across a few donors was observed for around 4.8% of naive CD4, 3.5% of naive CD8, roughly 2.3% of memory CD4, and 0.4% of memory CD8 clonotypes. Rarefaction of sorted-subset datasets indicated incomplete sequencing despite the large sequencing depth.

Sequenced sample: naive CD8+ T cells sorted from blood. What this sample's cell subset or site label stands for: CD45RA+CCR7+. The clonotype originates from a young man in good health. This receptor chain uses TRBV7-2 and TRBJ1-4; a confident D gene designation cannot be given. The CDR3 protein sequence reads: CASSLNSGNEKLFF. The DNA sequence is TGTGCCAGCAGCTTAAATTCGGGTAATGAAAAACTGTTTTTT. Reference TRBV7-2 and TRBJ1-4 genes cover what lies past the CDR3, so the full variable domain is GAGVSQSPSNKVTEKGKDVELRCDPISGHTALYWYRQSLGQGLEFLIYFQGNSAPDKSGLPSDRFSAERTGGSVSTLTIQRTQQEDSAVYLCASSLNSGNEKLFFGSGTQLSVL.